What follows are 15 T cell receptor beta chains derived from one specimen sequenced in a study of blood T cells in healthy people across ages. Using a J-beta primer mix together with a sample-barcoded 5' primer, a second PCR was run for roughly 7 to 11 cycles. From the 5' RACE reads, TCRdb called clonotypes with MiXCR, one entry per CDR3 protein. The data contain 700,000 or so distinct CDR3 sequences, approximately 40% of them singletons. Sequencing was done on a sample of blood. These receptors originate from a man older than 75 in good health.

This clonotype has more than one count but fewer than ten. The chain's CDR3 is CARGLAGLETQYF. In DNA, the CDR3 is TGTGCCAGGGGACTAGCGGGATTAGAGACCCAGTACTTC. This chain connects TRBV28 to TRBJ2-5; TRBD2 matches at 13 bases. Germline V gene sequence: CDR1 MDHEN, CDR2 SYDVKM. The CDR3 loop spans 13 amino acids. Trimming removed 9 bases from V and 4 bases from J; junction bases left unmatched: 2.

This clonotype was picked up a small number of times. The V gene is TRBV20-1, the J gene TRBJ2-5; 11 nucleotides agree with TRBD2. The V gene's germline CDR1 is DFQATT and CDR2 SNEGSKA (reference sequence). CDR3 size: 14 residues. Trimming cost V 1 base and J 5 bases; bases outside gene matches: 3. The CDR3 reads CSARAPSGRETQYF. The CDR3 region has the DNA TGCAGTGCTAGAGCCCCTAGCGGGAGGGAGACCCAGTACTTC.

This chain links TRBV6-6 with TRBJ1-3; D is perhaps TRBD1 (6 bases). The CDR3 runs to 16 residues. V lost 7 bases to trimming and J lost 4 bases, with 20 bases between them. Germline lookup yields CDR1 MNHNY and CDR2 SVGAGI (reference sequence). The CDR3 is CASTKTQGSEGNTIYF. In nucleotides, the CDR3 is TGTGCCAGCACGAAAACACAGGGTTCGGAAGGAAACACCATATATTTT.

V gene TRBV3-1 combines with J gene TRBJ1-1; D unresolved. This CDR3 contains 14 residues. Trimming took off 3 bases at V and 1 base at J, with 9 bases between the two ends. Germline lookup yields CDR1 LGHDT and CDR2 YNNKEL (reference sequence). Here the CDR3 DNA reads TGTGCCAGCAGCCATACGTGGAAGAACACTGAAGCTTTCTTT. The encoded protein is CASSHTWKNTEAFF.

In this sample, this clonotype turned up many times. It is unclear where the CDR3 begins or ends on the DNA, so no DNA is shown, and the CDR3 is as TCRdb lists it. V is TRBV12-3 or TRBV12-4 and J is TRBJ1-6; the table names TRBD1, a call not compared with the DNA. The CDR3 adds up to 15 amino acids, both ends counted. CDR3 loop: CASSSSTGANSPLHF.

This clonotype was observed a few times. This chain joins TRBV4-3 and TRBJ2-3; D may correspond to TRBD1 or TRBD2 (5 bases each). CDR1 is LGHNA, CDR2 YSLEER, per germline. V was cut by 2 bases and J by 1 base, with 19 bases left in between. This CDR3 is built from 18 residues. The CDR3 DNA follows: TGCGCCAGCAGCCAACAATTCCGGGACGGGCCAGGCACAGATACGCAGTATTTT. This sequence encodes CASSQQFRDGPGTDTQYF.

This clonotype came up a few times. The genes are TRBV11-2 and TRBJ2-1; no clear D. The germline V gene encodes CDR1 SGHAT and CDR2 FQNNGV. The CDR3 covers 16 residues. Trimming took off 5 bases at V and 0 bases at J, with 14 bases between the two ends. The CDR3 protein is CASSRRVWGSYNEQFF. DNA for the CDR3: TGTGCCAGCAGCCGACGGGTTTGGGGCTCCTACAATGAGCAGTTCTTC.

CDR3 DNA: TGTGCCAGCAGCCAGCGGGAGCGTCCGCAGTATTTT. Translation: CASSQRERPQYF. The chain is built from TRBV3-1 and TRBJ2-3; TRBD2 aligns across 7 bases. CDR1 and CDR2 from the germline V gene are LGHDT and YNNKEL (reference sequence). With V trimmed by 3 bases and J by 10 bases, 4 bases remained unmatched. The CDR3 totals 12 residues.

The CDR3 sequence: CASSFAGRVVDTQYF. CDR3 in DNA: TGTGCCAGCAGCTTCGCGGGCCGGGTGGTGGATACGCAGTATTTT. The chain links TRBV11-2 to TRBJ2-3, with D possibly being TRBD2 (5 bases). Germline-derived CDR1 and CDR2 are SGHAT and FQNNGV. The CDR3 consists of 15 residues. Between the trimmed V and J ends, which lost 3 bases and 6 bases, there was a span of 16 bases. Using reference TRBV11-2 and TRBJ2-3 for the parts outside the CDR3, the full variable domain is EAGVAQSPRYKIIEKRQSVAFWCNPISGHATLYWYQQILGQGPKLLIQFQNNGVVDDSQLPKDRFSAERLKGVDSTLKIQPAKLEDSAVYLCASSFAGRVVDTQYFGPGTRLTVL.

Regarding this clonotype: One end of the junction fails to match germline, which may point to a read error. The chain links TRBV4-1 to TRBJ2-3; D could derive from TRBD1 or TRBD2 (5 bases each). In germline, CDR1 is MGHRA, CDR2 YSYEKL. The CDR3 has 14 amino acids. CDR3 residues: CAGSQAPGDGTQYF. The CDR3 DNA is TGCGCCGGCAGCCAAGCTCCCGGGGACGGTACGCAGTATTTT.

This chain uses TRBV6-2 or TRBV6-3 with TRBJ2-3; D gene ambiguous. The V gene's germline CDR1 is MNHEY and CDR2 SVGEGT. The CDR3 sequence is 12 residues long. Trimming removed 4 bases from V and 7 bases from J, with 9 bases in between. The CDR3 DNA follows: TGTGCCAGCAGTTCAACCGGGTATACGCAGTATTTT. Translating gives CASSSTGYTQYF.

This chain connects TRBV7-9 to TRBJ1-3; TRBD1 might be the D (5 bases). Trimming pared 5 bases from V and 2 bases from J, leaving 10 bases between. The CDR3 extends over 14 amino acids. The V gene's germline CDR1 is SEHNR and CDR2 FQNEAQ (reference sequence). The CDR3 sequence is CASSVAGPGNTIYF. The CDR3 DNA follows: TGTGCCAGCAGCGTCGCAGGGCCTGGAAACACCATATATTTT.

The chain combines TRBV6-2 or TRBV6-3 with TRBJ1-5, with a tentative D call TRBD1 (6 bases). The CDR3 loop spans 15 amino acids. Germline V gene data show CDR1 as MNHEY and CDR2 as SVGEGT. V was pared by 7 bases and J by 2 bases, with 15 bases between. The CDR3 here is CASKKGGSGNQPQHF. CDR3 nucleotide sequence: TGTGCCAGCAAAAAAGGGGGGTCTGGCAATCAGCCCCAGCATTTT.

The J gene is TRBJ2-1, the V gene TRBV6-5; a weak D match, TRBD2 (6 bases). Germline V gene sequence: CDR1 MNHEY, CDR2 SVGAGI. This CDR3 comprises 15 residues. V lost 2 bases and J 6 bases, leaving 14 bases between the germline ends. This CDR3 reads CASSYEAGYSNEQFF. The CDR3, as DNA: TGTGCCAGCAGTTACGAGGCGGGATATTCCAATGAGCAGTTCTTC.

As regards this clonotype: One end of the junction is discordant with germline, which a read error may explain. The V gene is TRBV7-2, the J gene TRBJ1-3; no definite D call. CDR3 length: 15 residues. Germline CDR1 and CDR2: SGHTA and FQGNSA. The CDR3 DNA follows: TGTGCCAGCAGCTTAGTCGGCAGCTCTGGAAGCACCATATATTTT. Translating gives CASSLVGSSGSTIYF. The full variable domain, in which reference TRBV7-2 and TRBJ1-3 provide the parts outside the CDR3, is GAGVSQSPSNKVTEKGKDVELRCDPISGHTALYWYRQSLGQGLEFLIYFQGNSAPDKSGLPSDRFSAERTGGSVSTLTIQRTQQEDSAVYLCASSLVGSSGSTIYFGEGSWLTVV.